Listed below are T cell receptor beta chains from one sample, sequenced in a study of blood T cell repertoires in COVID-19. Sequencing used immunoSEQ multiplex PCR; TCRdb keeps in-frame clones, though not all of them. The sample has fewer than 60,000 clones, roughly 86% seen once. Sample: peripheral blood. The receptor set was obtained from a man aged 80 or over with active or convalescent COVID-19. The CDR3 runs from the conserved cysteine through the conserved F or W. The D gene is left open where the match is weak. Only some rows state a clone size, as once, few, many or a class for expanded clones.

>TRBJ1-4|TRBD1|TRBV9|-
TGTGCCAGCAGCGGATCCGGGACAGGGCTGCCTAATGAAAAACTGTTTTTT
CASSGSGTGLPNEKLFF
>TRBJ2-1|TRBD2|TRBV5-4|-
TGTGCCAGCAGCTTGGCCGGAGCGGGGGCCTACAATGAGCAGTTCTTC
CASSLAGAGAYNEQFF
>TRBJ2-1|TRBD2|TRBV4-3|-
TGCGCCAGCAGCCAAGATGGGACTAGGAGTTTTGAGCAGTTCTTC
CASSQDGTRSFEQFF
>TRBJ2-5|-|TRBV5-1|-
TGCGCCAGCAGCTTGGCGGTCGGGTCTCAAGAGACCCAGTACTTC
CASSLAVGSQETQYF
>TRBJ1-1|TRBD1|TRBV4-1|-
TGCGCCAGCAGCTTTTCTCCCGGGACAGCGAACACTGAAGCTTTCTTT
CASSFSPGTANTEAFF
>TRBJ2-1|TRBD2|TRBV24-1|-
TGTGCCACCAGTGATGGTCTAGCGGGAGACCTAAATGAGCAGTTCTTC
CATSDGLAGDLNEQFF
>TRBJ2-3|TRBD2|TRBV7-2|few
TGTGCCAGCAGCTTTTTGAGTGCGGGGGGCCGCTCAGATACGCAGTATTTT
CASSFLSAGGRSDTQYF
>TRBJ1-4|TRBD1|TRBV28|-
TGTGCCAGCAGTTCAAGGGGGCTTGGTAATGAAAAACTGTTTTTT
CASSSRGLGNEKLFF
>TRBJ1-6|-|TRBV10-3|-
TGTGCCATCAGTGAGGAACAGTTTGCTTCCTATAATTCACCCCTCCACTTT
CAISEEQFASYNSPLHF
>TRBJ1-5|-|TRBV6-2/TRBV6-3|-
TGTGCCAGCAGTTACTCGGGTCGACTTGACAATCAGCCCCAGCATTTT
CASSYSGRLDNQPQHF
>TRBJ1-1|TRBD1|TRBV19|-
TGTGCCAGTATCCGGACAGGGAACACTGAAGCTTTCTTT
CASIRTGNTEAFF
>TRBJ2-7|TRBD2|TRBV19|few
TGTGCCAGTAGTTCGGGACTAGCGGGGACCTACGAGCAGTACTTC
CASSSGLAGTYEQYF
>TRBJ1-2|-|TRBV4-1|-
TGCGCCAGCAGCTCGACCCCAATCACAGGGAAGCGGGGCTACACCTTC
CASSSTPITGKRGYTF
>TRBJ2-3|TRBD2|TRBV18|-
TGTGCCAGCTCACCCGGCCTAGCGGGAGATACGCAGTATTTT
CASSPGLAGDTQYF
>TRBJ1-5|-|TRBV7-2|-
TGTGCCAGCAGCCTTACAGTGAATAGCAATCAGCCCCAGCATTTT
CASSLTVNSNQPQHF
>TRBJ1-1|-|TRBV30|few
TGTGCCTGGAGTTGGCTCGGGTGGATGAACACTGAAGCTTTCTTT
CAWSWLGWMNTEAFF
>TRBJ1-1|-|TRBV5-1|-
TGCGCCAGCAGCTTGGGACACGAGAACACTGAAGCTTTCTTT
CASSLGHENTEAFF
>TRBJ2-7|-|TRBV30|-
TGTGCCTGGAACCCCCCGGGATACGGGACCTACGAGCAGTACTTC
CAWNPPGYGTYEQYF
>TRBJ2-1|-|TRBV3-1/TRBV3-2|-
TGTGCCAGCAGCCAAGATCTAGCGCGATCCAATGAGCAGTTCTTC
CASSQDLARSNEQFF
>TRBJ1-3|-|TRBV3-1/TRBV3-2|-
TGTGCCAGCAGCGCTACCCGGGGGGGCCCACTCTCTGGAAACACCATATATTTT
CASSATRGGPLSGNTIYF
>TRBJ2-7|-|TRBV5-4|medium-sized
TGTGCCAGCAGCTCCACTGATGCCTACGAGCAGTACTTC
CASSSTDAYEQYF
>TRBJ2-1|-|TRBV7-9|-
TGTGCCAGCAGCTTATCAGGGGACTACAATGAGCAGTTCTTC
CASSLSGDYNEQFF
>TRBJ2-1|TRBD1|TRBV9|-
TGTGCCAGCGGTCCGGGACAGAGGGACAATGAGCAGTTCTTC
CASGPGQRDNEQFF
>TRBJ2-5|TRBD1|TRBV5-4|-
TGTGCCAGCAGCGTGCGCGGACAGGGGTCGGAGACCCAGTACTTC
CASSVRGQGSETQYF
>TRBJ2-3|-|TRBV20-1|-
TGCAGTGCCGAGTTTCGAGATACGCAGTATTTT
CSAEFRDTQYF
>TRBJ1-5|-|TRBV5-5|-
TGTGCCAGCAGCCCCTGGACAAGCAATCAGCCCCAGCATTTT
CASSPWTSNQPQHF
>TRBJ1-5|-|TRBV19|-
TGTGCCAGTAGTATAGAACAGAATAGCAATCAGCCCCAGCATTTT
CASSIEQNSNQPQHF
>TRBJ2-5|TRBD2|TRBV6-5|-
TGTGCCAGCAGTTCCCATTTAGCGGGTCAAGAGACCCAGTACTTC
CASSSHLAGQETQYF
>TRBJ2-5|TRBD2|TRBV7-9|-
TGTGCCAGCGGACTAGCGGGGGGGGAGACCCAGTACTTC
CASGLAGGETQYF
>TRBJ2-3|-|TRBV11-3|-
TGTGCCAGCAGCACGACGGAAACAGGGGATACGCAGTATTTT
CASSTTETGDTQYF
>TRBJ1-1|TRBD1|TRBV15|-
TGTGCCACCAGCAGAGATCCACACAGGGGCCTGAACACTGAAGCTTTCTTT
CATSRDPHRGLNTEAFF
>TRBJ2-3|-|TRBV20-1|-
TGCAGTGCTAGTAGGTACCGGGCAGATACGCAGTATTTT
CSASRYRADTQYF
>TRBJ2-7|TRBD1|TRBV28|-
TGTGCCAGCAGTTACAGGGGCCACGAGCAGTACTTC
CASSYRGHEQYF
>TRBJ1-2|-|TRBV7-9|-
TGTGCCAGCAGCCTTACGGGAGCTATGCATGGCTACACCTTC
CASSLTGAMHGYTF
>TRBJ2-6|TRBD2|TRBV2|-
TGTGCCAGCAGACCGGGACTAGCGGGAGGTTCGGGGGCCAACGTCCTGACTTTC
CASRPGLAGGSGANVLTF
>TRBJ1-2|TRBD1|TRBV11-1|-
TGTGCCAGCAGCCCCCGGACAGGGGGCGACTATGGCTACACCTTC
CASSPRTGGDYGYTF
>TRBJ2-7|TRBD2|TRBV6-5|-
TGTGCCAGCAGCGCGGGGGAGGGCGCCTCGGTAGGGCAGTACTTC
CASSAGEGASVGQYF
>TRBJ2-4|TRBD1|TRBV28|-
TGTGCCAGCTACAGACAGGGGGCGGCCAAAAACATTCAGTACTTC
CASYRQGAAKNIQYF
>TRBJ1-2|TRBD1|TRBV6-5|once
TGTGCCAGCTCGAGACAGGGTCATCATGGCTACACCTTC
CASSRQGHHGYTF
>TRBJ2-3|-|TRBV18|-
TGTGCCAGCTCACCGACAGCAGATACGCAGTATTTT
CASSPTADTQYF
>TRBJ1-6|TRBD1|TRBV7-9|-
TGTGCCAGCAGCCAGACAGGGGGAGGGAATTCACCCCTCCACTTT
CASSQTGGGNSPLHF
>TRBJ1-4|TRBD1|TRBV5-5|-
TGTGCCAGCAGCTCCTCCGGGACAGGCTCAACTAATGAAAAACTGTTTTTT
CASSSSGTGSTNEKLFF
>TRBJ2-5|TRBD1|TRBV6-6|once
TGTGCCAGCGGGGTTACGGGACAGGGAGGAAAGACCCAGTACTTC
CASGVTGQGGKTQYF
>TRBJ2-1|TRBD2|TRBV4-3|-
TGCGCCAGCAGCCCCCGGGAACTAGCGGGGGATATACAGTTCTTC
CASSPRELAGDIQFF
>TRBJ2-3|-|TRBV19|-
TGTGCCAGTAGTAGCCGACTGCTATTGGATACGCAGTATTTT
CASSSRLLLDTQYF
>TRBJ2-7|TRBD2|TRBV25-1|once
TGTGCCAGCAGTGAGGTCTTCGCGGGGGCCTACGAGCAGTACTTC
CASSEVFAGAYEQYF